This T cell receptor (beta chain) was retrieved from a study of blood T cell repertoires in COVID-19. Clones were sequenced by immunoSEQ multiplex PCR, and TCRdb holds only the in-frame ones, with some missing. The sample has about 260,000 clones; roughly 80% are singletons. Trimming took 4 bases from V and 4 from J; bases not matched to a gene: 6. The CDR3 has 16 amino acids. CDR1 SGDLS and CDR2 YYNGEE come from the germline V gene. Assignment of participants to cohorts was predicated upon participant-reported clinical history. The chain couples TRBV9 to TRBJ1-3, with TRBD1 identical over 12 bases. The origin of this receptor is a young man with acute COVID-19. Sample: PBMCs or T cells enriched from blood (not recorded which). Here the CDR3 reads CASSLGTGGAGNTIYF. DNA of the CDR3: TGTGCCAGCAGCTTAGGGACAGGGGGCGCGGGAAACACCATATATTTT.